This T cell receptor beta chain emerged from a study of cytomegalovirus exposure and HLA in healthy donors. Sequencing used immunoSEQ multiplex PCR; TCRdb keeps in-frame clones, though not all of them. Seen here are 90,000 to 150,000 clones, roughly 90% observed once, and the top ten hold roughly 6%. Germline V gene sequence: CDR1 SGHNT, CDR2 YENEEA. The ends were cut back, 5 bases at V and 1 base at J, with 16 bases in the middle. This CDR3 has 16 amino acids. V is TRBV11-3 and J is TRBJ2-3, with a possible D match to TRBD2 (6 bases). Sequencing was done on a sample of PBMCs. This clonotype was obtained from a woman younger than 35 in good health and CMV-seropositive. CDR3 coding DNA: TGTGCCAGCAGCCCGGGGCGGGGCTCTGGCACAGATACGCAGTATTTT. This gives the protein CASSPGRGSGTDTQYF.